This T cell receptor beta chain was documented in a study of blood T cell repertoires in COVID-19. Assay used: immunoSEQ multiplex PCR; TCRdb lists only in-frame clones, some missing. The data hold approximately 300,000 clones, with around 86% observed a single time. The germline gives CDR1 MDHEN, CDR2 SYDVKM. V lost 2 bases, J lost 3 bases, and 11 bases lay in between. The CDR3 extends over 15 amino acids. The TCR originated in a woman aged 45-65 years with acute or convalescent COVID-19. The chain combines TRBV28 with TRBJ2-1; weak D call: TRBD1 (6 bases). The material sequenced was peripheral blood. CDR3 DNA: TGTGCCAGCAGTTTAGTGGCAGGGGACTACAATGAGCAGTTCTTC. It is translated as CASSLVAGDYNEQFF.